This T cell receptor beta chain is drawn from a study of cytomegalovirus exposure and HLA in healthy donors. Overall study: Of the donors genotyped, 300 to 500 in all, 65% to 90% fell in the Caucasian-associated ancestry cluster. General study points: Available immune exposure information covered CMV serostatus only. Follow-up analysis seemed to connect common viral pathogens with several of the most significant clusters identified. The majority of TCR sequences were rare, yet some public TCRs appeared in many donors.

V lost 1 base and J lost 3; bases outside the gene matches: 2. This CDR3 is 14 amino acids long. From germline, CDR1 is SGHVS and CDR2 FNYEAQ. As for this clone: Its specificity is unknown.

60 Vbeta and 13 Jbeta primers were used in PCR. The table came from immunoSEQ multiplex PCR; TCRdb's copy has only in-frame clones and leaves some out. The sample contains around 60,000 clones, under 85% of which appear only once. The chain employs TRBV7-6 and TRBJ1-1, with TRBD1 matching over 7 bases. The sample comprised PBMCs. This receptor was obtained from a man in his fifties in good health and CMV-seropositive. The CDR3, as DNA: TGTGCCAGCAGCTTAGAAGGGACAGACACTGAAGCTTTCTTT. This gives the protein CASSLEGTDTEAFF.